Presented here are 32 T cell receptor beta chains from one specimen sequenced in a study of human T cells and chemical hapten exposure. Described time point: patch test 1, 2 weeks after DPC sensitization. Sample treatment: therapeutic diphenylcyclopropenone sensitization with weekly scalp DPC. TCRdb re-analysed the RACE reads in MiXCR, keeping a single row per CDR3 protein. This table holds roughly 100,000 distinct CDR3 sequences, about 10% found once. Sample: whole blood, taken in connection with sensitization to the hapten diphenylcyclopropenone (DPC). The receptors originated from a middle-aged woman with alopecia areata. Some clones in this sample may be carry-over from other donors' samples.

The chain carries TRBV27 and TRBJ1-3; TRBD1 matches at 9 bases. The germline CDR1 and CDR2 sequences are MNHEY and SMNVEV (reference sequence). The CDR3 runs to 17 residues. With V trimmed by 6 bases and J by 1 base, 10 bases remained unmatched. The CDR3 nucleotides are TGTGCCAGCAGACTTCCCGGACAGGGGAAATCTGGAAACACCATATATTTT. Translated: CASRLPGQGKSGNTIYF.

This clonotype was observed many times. CDR3 amino acids: CASSQVGQPSYEQYF. The CDR3 DNA is TGCGCCAGCAGCCAGGTAGGGCAGCCCTCCTACGAGCAGTACTTC. The genes are TRBV5-1 and TRBJ2-7; no clear D gene. Trimming cost V 4 bases and J 0 bases, with 14 bases left between them. The CDR3 runs to 15 residues. CDR1 is SGHRS, CDR2 YFSETQ, per germline.

This clonotype came up a few times. The rearrangement joins TRBV6-6 to TRBJ2-7; 9 nucleotides agree with TRBD1. The V gene end was trimmed by 7 bases and the J gene end by 5 bases; junction bases not matched to a gene: 9. The CDR3 sequence is 14 residues long. Germline assignment: CDR1 MNHNY and CDR2 SVGAGI (reference sequence). DNA for the CDR3: TGTGCCAGCAAACTGGGACAGGGAGGGAACGAGCAGTACTTC. This codes for CASKLGQGGNEQYF.

This clonotype has ten or more counts. The V and J genes are TRBV18 and TRBJ2-1; 13 positions agree with TRBD2. In germline, CDR1 is KGHSH, CDR2 LQKENI. V lost 5 bases to trimming and J lost 6 bases; unmatched junction nucleotides: 7. The CDR3 is 16 amino acids. The CDR3 region has the DNA TGTGCCAGCTCAGCCGCCGGGACTAGCGGGGTCAATGAGCAGTTCTTC. Translation gives CASSAAGTSGVNEQFF.

This clonotype occurred many times. The chain links TRBV4-1 to TRBJ2-7; tentatively, D is TRBD1 (5 bases). V lost 0 bases to trimming and J lost 2 bases, with 11 bases between them. This CDR3 has 15 amino acids. CDR1 MGHRA and CDR2 YSYEKL come from the germline V gene. Written as DNA, the CDR3 is TGCGCCAGCAGCCAAGAGCCCAGGGCCCCCTACGAGCAGTACTTC. It specifies CASSQEPRAPYEQYF.

Ten or more counts support this clonotype. The genes are TRBV9 and TRBJ1-4; no definite D call. Germline CDR1 is SGDLS and CDR2 is YYNGEE. V lost 0 bases, J lost 0 bases, and 3 bases lay in between. The CDR3 loop spans 14 amino acids. The CDR3 DNA reads as TGTGCCAGCAGCGTAGGCTCAACTAATGAAAAACTGTTTTTT. Translation gives CASSVGSTNEKLFF.

This clonotype has a handful of counts. The chain has TRBV9 and TRBJ2-7; D is ambiguous. Per germline, CDR1 SGDLS and CDR2 YYNGEE. V was pared by 0 bases and J by 2 bases, with 9 bases between. The CDR3 covers 14 residues. This chain's CDR3 is CASSVAPDTYEQYF. CDR3 sequence (DNA): TGTGCCAGCAGCGTAGCTCCCGATACCTACGAGCAGTACTTC.

V is TRBV12-3 or TRBV12-4 and J is TRBJ1-6; D gene ambiguous. The CDR3 has 14 residues. V was shortened by 1 base and J by 5 bases, with 6 bases between the two germline ends. CDR3 protein: CASSLGGNNSPLHF. CDR3 nucleotide sequence: TGTGCCAGCAGTTTAGGAGGGAATAATTCACCCCTCCACTTT.

The J gene is TRBJ2-5, the V gene TRBV20-1; D may be TRBD1 (6 bases). Trimming stripped 5 bases from V and 4 bases from J, with 26 bases between. CDR3 size: 17 residues. CDR1 and CDR2 (germline): DFQATT, SNEGSKA (reference sequence). The CDR3 region is CSACRLQQGFNPETQYF. CDR3 coding DNA: TGCAGTGCTTGCCGACTTCAACAGGGATTTAATCCAGAGACCCAGTACTTC.

This clonotype has a handful of counts. The V gene is TRBV11-1, the J gene TRBJ1-1; 10 positions agree with TRBD1. The CDR3 covers 17 residues. V was pared by 1 base and J by 2 bases, with 7 bases of the junction left unmatched. In germline, CDR1 is SGHAT, CDR2 FQDESV (reference sequence). The CDR3 coding sequence is TGTGCCAGCAGCTTAGGTGACAGGGGGCCGGGTAACACTGAAGCTTTCTTT. This gives the protein CASSLGDRGPGNTEAFF.

This clonotype was seen many times. V is TRBV6-5 and J is TRBJ1-5; 9 positions match TRBD1. The V gene end was trimmed by 6 bases and the J gene end by 9 bases; junction bases not matched to a gene: 9. The CDR3 has 14 residues. Germline-derived CDR1 and CDR2 are MNHEY and SVGAGI. CDR3 bases: TGTGCCAGCAGGCAGGGACAGGGAGTGGGGCCCCAGCATTTT. It yields the protein CASRQGQGVGPQHF.

This clonotype was observed at least ten times. The CDR3 region is CASSLEGREAFF. The CDR3, as DNA: TGTGCCAGCAGCTTAGAAGGCCGGGAAGCTTTCTTT. This chain joins TRBV7-9 and TRBJ1-1; D remains ambiguous. V was cut by 1 base and J by 8 bases, with 8 bases left in between. Germline assignment: CDR1 SEHNR and CDR2 FQNEAQ (reference sequence). The CDR3 contains 12 residues.

This clonotype was seen many times. The chain recombines TRBV6-2 or TRBV6-3 with TRBJ1-1, with a possible D match to TRBD1 (6 bases). Germline loops: CDR1 MNHEY, CDR2 SVGEGT. V was pared by 2 bases and J by 5 bases, with 9 bases between. The CDR3 runs 13 residues. In nucleotides, the CDR3 is TGTGCCAGCAGTTACCCCAGGGGAACTGAAGCTTTCTTT. Translation: CASSYPRGTEAFF.

The chain joins TRBV6-6 to TRBJ1-3; possibly TRBD1 for D (5 bases). The CDR3 sequence is 16 residues long. The ends were cut back, 2 bases at V and 0 bases at J, with 11 bases in the middle. CDR1 and CDR2 from the germline V gene are MNHNY and SVGAGI (reference sequence). The CDR3 protein is CASSYGDSSSGNTIYF. The CDR3 DNA reads TGTGCCAGCAGTTACGGAGACAGTAGCTCTGGAAACACCATATATTTT.

This clonotype came up many times. The rearrangement uses TRBV29-1 and TRBJ2-1; TRBD2 aligns across 16 bases. Trimming at V came to 3 bases and at J to 10 bases, leaving 9 bases not matched to a gene. This CDR3 comprises 16 residues. Germline CDR1 and CDR2: SQVTM and ANQGSEA. This CDR3 is CSVEGTSGRAFKEQFF. In nucleotides, the CDR3 is TGCAGCGTTGAGGGGACTAGCGGGAGGGCCTTCAAGGAGCAGTTCTTC.

This clonotype has a handful of counts. The rearrangement uses TRBV14 and TRBJ1-2; 8 bases are shared with TRBD1. The germline gives CDR1 SGHDN, CDR2 FVKESK. The J segment lost 2 bases and the V segment lost 5 bases, leaving 7 bases of the junction unmatched. The CDR3 sequence is 15 residues long. CDR3 nucleotide sequence: TGTGCCAGCAGCTCAAGACAGGGGAGGAACTATGGCTACACCTTC. This gives the protein CASSSRQGRNYGYTF.

The J gene is TRBJ1-2, the V gene TRBV6-4; D unresolved. CDR3 length: 11 amino acids. Germline CDR1 and CDR2: MRHNA and SNTAGT. V was shortened by 1 base and J by 4 bases, with 1 base between the two germline ends. The CDR3 loop is CASSDFYGYTF. The DNA of the CDR3 is TGTGCCAGCAGTGACTTCTATGGCTACACCTTC.

This clonotype was seen only a few times. The V gene is TRBV11-2, the J gene TRBJ1-1; D unclear. The CDR3 has 11 residues. V lost 10 bases, J lost 6 bases, and 12 bases lay in between. Germline assignment: CDR1 SGHAT and CDR2 FQNNGV. CDR3 DNA: TGTGCCACCCTGTTACAAGCTGAAGCTTTCTTT. Amino acids: CATLLQAEAFF.

This clonotype was seen at least ten times. V and J are TRBV4-2 and TRBJ2-7; D gene uncertain. The CDR3 is 14 amino acids. Germline V lookup: CDR1 LGHNA, CDR2 YNFKEQ. V was shortened by 0 bases and J by 0 bases, with 6 bases between the two germline ends. The CDR3 loop is CASSQDGTSYEQYF. In DNA, the CDR3 is TGTGCCAGCAGCCAAGACGGCACCTCCTACGAGCAGTACTTC.

A remark on this clonotype: This likely comes from a read error, as the CDR3 has no conserved phenylalanine or tryptophan at its end. This sequence joins TRBV2 and TRBJ1-1; the D is unclear. V lost 8 bases, J lost 2 bases, and 6 bases lay in between. Germline V gene data show CDR1 as SNHLY and CDR2 as FYNNEI. The CDR3 length is 11 residues. CDR3 protein: CASLLNTEAFL. The CDR3 nucleotides are TGTGCCAGCCTCCTAAACACTGAAGCTTTCCTT.

This clonotype has only a few counts. The chain has TRBV7-8 and TRBJ2-6; possibly TRBD1 for D (5 bases). CDR1 and CDR2 from the germline V gene are SGHVS and FQNEAQ. This CDR3 is 16 amino acids long. V was trimmed by 8 bases and J by 2 bases, leaving 16 bases between them. The CDR3 here is CASRMSRGPGANVLTF. CDR3 in DNA: TGTGCCAGCCGCATGAGTAGGGGCCCTGGGGCCAACGTCCTGACTTTC.

Of note for this clonotype: The conserved closing phenylalanine or tryptophan is absent in this CDR3, likely reflecting a read error. J is TRBJ2-1 and V is TRBV29-1; 8 nucleotides align to TRBD1. The germline CDR1 and CDR2 sequences are SQVTM and ANQGSEA. The CDR3 spans 15 residues. For the CDR3, the DNA is TGCAGCGTGGAAGGTGCGGGACAGGTCTACAATGAGCAGTTCTCC. This encodes CSVEGAGQVYNEQFS.

This sequence joins TRBV6-2 or TRBV6-3 and TRBJ2-5, with D perhaps TRBD1 or TRBD2 (6 bases each). The CDR3 extends over 14 amino acids. V dropped 6 bases and J dropped 1 base, with 12 bases sitting between them. In germline, CDR1 is MNHEY, CDR2 SVGEGT. Here the CDR3 DNA reads TGTGCCAGCAGGGAGGGGGGCGCCCAAGAGACCCAGTACTTC. It is translated as CASREGGAQETQYF.

The rearrangement links TRBV2 to TRBJ2-7; TRBD1 might be the D (6 bases). Trimming left V 9 bases short and J 3 bases short, with 9 bases between. Germline V CDR1 and CDR2: SNHLY, FYNNEI. CDR3 size: 11 residues. DNA of the CDR3: TGTGCCAGTGTACAGGGCTACGAGCAGTACTTC. Its protein is CASVQGYEQYF.

There are a few counts of this clonotype. The chain has TRBV7-9 and TRBJ1-2; D ambiguous. The CDR3 consists of 17 residues. Germline V lookup: CDR1 SEHNR, CDR2 FQNEAQ (reference sequence). V was cut by 2 bases and J by 0 bases, with 16 bases left in between. This CDR3 is CASSLREGPLPNYGYTF. The CDR3 coding sequence is TGTGCCAGCAGCTTACGGGAAGGACCACTTCCTAACTATGGCTACACCTTC.

This clonotype was seen a handful of times. The chain has TRBV27 and TRBJ2-3; tentatively, D is TRBD2 (5 bases). V lost 2 bases to trimming and J lost 4 bases, with 10 bases between them. Germline-derived CDR1 and CDR2 are MNHEY and SMNVEV (reference sequence). This CDR3 has 14 amino acids. The CDR3 is CASSLGQRPDTQYF. CDR3 in DNA: TGTGCCAGCAGTTTAGGCCAGCGGCCAGATACGCAGTATTTT.

This clonotype was seen ten or more times. The chain couples TRBV30 to TRBJ2-4, with a tentative D call TRBD1 (7 bases). CDR1 is GTSNPN and CDR2 is SVGIG in the germline V gene (reference sequence). This CDR3 is 14 amino acids long. Between the trimmed V and J ends, which lost 2 bases and 3 bases, there was a span of 11 bases. The CDR3: CAWSLQGGKNIQYF. In nucleotides, the CDR3 is TGTGCCTGGAGTTTGCAGGGGGGCAAAAACATTCAGTACTTC.

A few counts support this clonotype. The chain links TRBV4-1 to TRBJ1-1; TRBD1 agrees at 7 bases. The CDR3 runs to 12 residues. J was trimmed by 7 bases and V by 4 bases; bases with no gene match: 3. Germline V CDR1 and CDR2: MGHRA, YSYEKL. CDR3 DNA sequence: TGCGCCAGCAGCCCTTGGACAGGTGAAGCTTTCTTT. This encodes CASSPWTGEAFF.

This clonotype was counted between two and nine times. The chain employs TRBV9 and TRBJ2-1, with TRBD1 matching over 9 bases. From germline, CDR1 is SGDLS and CDR2 YYNGEE. The ends lost 4 bases at V and 7 bases at J; junction bases unmatched: 9. The CDR3 spans 15 residues. The CDR3 loop reads CASSYWDRVPNEQFF. In nucleotides, the CDR3 is TGTGCCAGCAGCTATTGGGACAGGGTCCCGAATGAGCAGTTCTTC.

In this sample, this clonotype turned up many times. The rearrangement links TRBV6-2 or TRBV6-3 to TRBJ2-2; the D gene could be TRBD1 or TRBD2 (5 bases each). The V gene's germline CDR1 is MNHEY and CDR2 SVGEGT. The CDR3 runs 15 residues. The V end was cut by 8 bases, the J end by 5 bases, with 18 bases between. In nucleotides, the CDR3 is TGTGCCAGCTCCTCCGGGACGCCAAGGACCGGGGAGCTGTTTTTT. This codes for CASSSGTPRTGELFF.

This clonotype was found a few times. The chain carries TRBV12-3 or TRBV12-4 and TRBJ2-3, with 7 bases identical to TRBD2. This CDR3 contains 15 residues. V gave up 5 bases and J gave up 4 bases; unmatched junction bases: 9. CDR3 sequence (DNA): TGTGCCAGCAGTAACCTCGGCGGGAGCCCAGATACGCAGTATTTT. Protein sequence: CASSNLGGSPDTQYF.

This clonotype was observed many times. The chain joins TRBV6-2 or TRBV6-3 to TRBJ2-1; D uncertain. CDR3 length equals 16 residues. Germline V lookup: CDR1 MNHEY, CDR2 SVGEGT. The V end lost 5 bases, the J end lost 0 bases, and 14 bases lay between the germline ends. The CDR3 reads CASSLPTTSSYNEQFF. CDR3 nucleotide sequence: TGTGCCAGCAGTCTACCGACCACGAGCTCCTACAATGAGCAGTTCTTC.